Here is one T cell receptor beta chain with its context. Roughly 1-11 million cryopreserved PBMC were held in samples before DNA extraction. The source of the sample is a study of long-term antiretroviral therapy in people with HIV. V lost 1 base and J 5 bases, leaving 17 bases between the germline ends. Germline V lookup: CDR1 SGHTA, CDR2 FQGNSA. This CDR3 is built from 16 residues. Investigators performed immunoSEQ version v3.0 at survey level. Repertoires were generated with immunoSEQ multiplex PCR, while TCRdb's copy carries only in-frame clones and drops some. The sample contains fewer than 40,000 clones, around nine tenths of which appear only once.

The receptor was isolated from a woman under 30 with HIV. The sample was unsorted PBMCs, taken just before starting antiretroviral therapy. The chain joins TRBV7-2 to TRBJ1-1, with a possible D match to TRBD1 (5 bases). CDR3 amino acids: CASSLVIPGGKTEAFF. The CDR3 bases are TGTGCCAGCAGCTTAGTGATCCCGGGGGGGAAGACTGAAGCTTTCTTT.